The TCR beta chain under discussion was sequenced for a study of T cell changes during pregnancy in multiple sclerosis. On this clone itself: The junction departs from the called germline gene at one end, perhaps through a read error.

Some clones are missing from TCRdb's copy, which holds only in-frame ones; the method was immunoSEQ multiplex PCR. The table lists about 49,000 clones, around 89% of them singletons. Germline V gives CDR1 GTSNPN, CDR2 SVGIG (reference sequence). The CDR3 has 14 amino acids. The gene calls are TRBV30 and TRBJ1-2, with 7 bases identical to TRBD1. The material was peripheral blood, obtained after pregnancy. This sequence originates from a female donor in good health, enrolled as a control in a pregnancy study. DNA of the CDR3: TGTGCGTGGATCCAGGGGGTAGGGAACTATGGCTACACCTTC. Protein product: CAWIQGVGNYGYTF.